This is a list of T cell receptor beta chains from one sample in a study of blood T cell repertoires in COVID-19. Profiling relied on immunoSEQ multiplex PCR, and the TCRdb table lists in-frame clones only, not all of them. The sample lists around 120,000 clones, roughly 87% seen once, with 7% to 9% in the top ten. The sequenced material came from peripheral blood. These receptors came from a human donor in a cohort sampled during active COVID-19. The CDR3 runs from the conserved cysteine through the conserved F or W.

TRBJ1-1,TRBV5-1,CASSIITGGEAFF
TRBJ2-3,TRBV14,CASSPRWSTDTQYF
TRBJ1-5,TRBV5-8,CASSLLGTARNQPQHF
TRBJ1-2,TRBV5-1,CASSPGDREEYGYTF
TRBJ1-5,TRBV9,CASSADRGLEQPQHF
TRBJ2-3,TRBV7-2,CASSLDRLAGGASTDTQYF
TRBJ2-7,TRBV7-8,CASKLSGFTYEQYF
TRBJ2-1,TRBV2,CASSVRMGGNEQFF
TRBJ2-7,TRBV12-5,CASGLQASSYEQYF
TRBJ2-1,TRBV6-5,CASSFRGGKIEQFF
TRBJ2-1,TRBV28,CASSLGWGQGYNEQFF
TRBJ2-7,TRBV28,CASSYHVTSGSRYEQYF
TRBJ2-7,TRBV27,CASSSGRDSYEQYF
TRBJ2-2,TRBV4-1,CASSQDLTGVYDTGELFF
TRBJ1-6,TRBV6-5,CASSRTGGDGSPLHF
TRBJ2-7,TRBV7-6,CASSLGVAGGTEQYF
TRBJ2-5,TRBV13,CASSPPVYGGMEETQYF